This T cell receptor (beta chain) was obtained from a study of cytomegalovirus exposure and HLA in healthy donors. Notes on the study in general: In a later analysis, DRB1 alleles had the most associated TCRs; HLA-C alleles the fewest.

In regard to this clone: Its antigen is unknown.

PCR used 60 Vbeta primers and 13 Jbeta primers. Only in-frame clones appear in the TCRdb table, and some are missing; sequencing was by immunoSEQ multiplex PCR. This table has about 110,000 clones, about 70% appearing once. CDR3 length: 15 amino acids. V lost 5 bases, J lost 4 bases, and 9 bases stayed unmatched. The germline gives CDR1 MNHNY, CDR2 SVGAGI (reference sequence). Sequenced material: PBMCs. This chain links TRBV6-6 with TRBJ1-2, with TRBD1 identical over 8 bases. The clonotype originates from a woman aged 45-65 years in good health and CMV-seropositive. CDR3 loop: CASSPTGGFGYGYTF. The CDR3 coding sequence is TGTGCCAGCAGTCCCACAGGGGGGTTCGGCTATGGCTACACCTTC.